Listed below are T cell receptor beta chains from one sample, sequenced in a study of blood T cell repertoires in COVID-19. Some clones are missing from TCRdb's copy, which holds only in-frame ones; the method was immunoSEQ multiplex PCR. Among fewer than 200,000 clones listed, approximately 84% were seen once. The sequencing input was PBMCs or T cells enriched from blood (not recorded which). These receptors were collected from a human donor with acute COVID-19. The donor label of this sample is uncertain. Both conserved end residues are part of each CDR3. A D gene is named only where the DNA matches it firmly. Where a row states a size, it is once, few, many or the class of an expanded clone; other rows omit it.

v_call: TRBV3-1/TRBV3-2
clone_size: once
j_call: TRBJ2-1
d_call: .
cdr3_nt: TGTGCCAGCAGCCAAGTGGCGGGGGAGCAGTTCTTC
cdr3_aa: CASSQVAGEQFF

v_call: TRBV29-1
clone_size: .
j_call: TRBJ1-2
d_call: .
cdr3_nt: TGCAGCGTTGAGGGGCCCGGTGGCTACACCTTC
cdr3_aa: CSVEGPGGYTF

v_call: TRBV5-6
clone_size: .
j_call: TRBJ2-3
d_call: .
cdr3_nt: TGTGCCAGCAGCCAACTAGGACAGCTAGCGGACACAGATACGCAGTATTTT
cdr3_aa: CASSQLGQLADTDTQYF

v_call: TRBV5-8
clone_size: .
j_call: TRBJ1-6
d_call: TRBD1
cdr3_nt: TGTGCCAGCAGCTTACAGGGGGATAGCTATAATTCACCCCTCCACTTT
cdr3_aa: CASSLQGDSYNSPLHF

v_call: TRBV7-8
clone_size: .
j_call: TRBJ1-1
d_call: TRBD1
cdr3_nt: TGTGCCAGCAGCTCACCTTCAGGGGGCACGGCTTTCTTT
cdr3_aa: CASSSPSGGTAFF

v_call: TRBV9
clone_size: .
j_call: TRBJ2-7
d_call: TRBD2
cdr3_nt: TGTGCCAGCAGCGTAGAAGGTAGGGCGGGGGAATCTTTGGAGCAGTACTTC
cdr3_aa: CASSVEGRAGESLEQYF

v_call: TRBV19
clone_size: .
j_call: TRBJ2-7
d_call: TRBD1
cdr3_nt: TGTGCCAGTAGCATGACAAGGGGGACAGGGACGTACGAGCAGTACTTC
cdr3_aa: CASSMTRGTGTYEQYF

v_call: TRBV3-1/TRBV3-2
clone_size: .
j_call: TRBJ1-5
d_call: .
cdr3_nt: TGTGCCAGCAGCCGACTTTATAGCAATCAGCCCCAGCATTTT
cdr3_aa: CASSRLYSNQPQHF

v_call: TRBV6-5
clone_size: .
j_call: TRBJ1-6
d_call: TRBD1
cdr3_nt: TGTGCCAGCAGTAGAGACAGGGAATTCTATTCACCCCTCCACTTT
cdr3_aa: CASSRDREFYSPLHF

v_call: TRBV30
clone_size: .
j_call: TRBJ2-7
d_call: .
cdr3_nt: TGTGCCTGGAGTGCATTGGTGGGCCCCTACGAGCAGTACTTC
cdr3_aa: CAWSALVGPYEQYF

v_call: TRBV6-5
clone_size: .
j_call: TRBJ2-7
d_call: .
cdr3_nt: TGTGCCAGCAGTCCAGGGGCCTACGAGCAGTACTTC
cdr3_aa: CASSPGAYEQYF

v_call: TRBV7-9
clone_size: .
j_call: TRBJ1-3
d_call: .
cdr3_nt: TGTGCCAGCAGCTATGACAGTCGAAACACCATATATTTT
cdr3_aa: CASSYDSRNTIYF

v_call: TRBV19
clone_size: .
j_call: TRBJ1-5
d_call: TRBD1
cdr3_nt: TGTGCCAGTAGTAGAGGACAGGGGAGGGGGAATCAGCCCCAGCATTTT
cdr3_aa: CASSRGQGRGNQPQHF

v_call: TRBV6-2/TRBV6-3
clone_size: .
j_call: TRBJ2-1
d_call: .
cdr3_nt: TGTGCCAGCAGTCCAAAGGCACCGGGACTGTCCTACAATGAGCAGTTCTTC
cdr3_aa: CASSPKAPGLSYNEQFF

v_call: TRBV6-2/TRBV6-3
clone_size: .
j_call: TRBJ2-7
d_call: .
cdr3_nt: TGTGCCAGCAGCCCGTCTCAGAGGGCCTACGAGCAGTACTTC
cdr3_aa: CASSPSQRAYEQYF

v_call: TRBV4-3
clone_size: .
j_call: TRBJ1-2
d_call: .
cdr3_nt: TGCGCCAGCAGCCAGGGGGGGGCTGGGGGCTACACCTTC
cdr3_aa: CASSQGGAGGYTF

v_call: TRBV7-3
clone_size: .
j_call: TRBJ2-1
d_call: .
cdr3_nt: TGTGCCAGCAGCGCCGCGGGGACTTACAATGAGCAGTTCTTC
cdr3_aa: CASSAAGTYNEQFF

v_call: TRBV19
clone_size: .
j_call: TRBJ1-6
d_call: .
cdr3_nt: TGTGCCAGTAGTAGTGGTGTGGCTAATTCACCCCTCCACTTT
cdr3_aa: CASSSGVANSPLHF

v_call: TRBV18
clone_size: .
j_call: TRBJ1-1
d_call: .
cdr3_nt: TGTGCCAGCTCACCTCCGGGTAAGAGTGAAGCTTTCTTT
cdr3_aa: CASSPPGKSEAFF

v_call: TRBV4-3
clone_size: .
j_call: TRBJ2-3
d_call: TRBD2
cdr3_nt: TGCGCCAGCAGCCTTTACCTGGGGGGGAAAGATACGCAGTATTTT
cdr3_aa: CASSLYLGGKDTQYF

v_call: TRBV3-1/TRBV3-2
clone_size: .
j_call: TRBJ1-5
d_call: .
cdr3_nt: TGTGCCAGCAGCCAAAATGGGGAGGGTCAGCCCCAGCATTTT
cdr3_aa: CASSQNGEGQPQHF

v_call: TRBV19
clone_size: .
j_call: TRBJ2-3
d_call: TRBD2
cdr3_nt: TGTGCCAGTAGTATCCTTAGCGGGGGGGCCAGGGATACGCAGTATTTT
cdr3_aa: CASSILSGGARDTQYF

v_call: TRBV5-1
clone_size: .
j_call: TRBJ1-1
d_call: .
cdr3_nt: TGCGCCAGCAGAACCGGCAGGCCGAACACTGAAGCTTTCTTT
cdr3_aa: CASRTGRPNTEAFF